A single sample gave rise to the 14 T cell receptor beta chains below, sequenced in a study of T cells in Graves' hyperthyroidism and ophthalmopathy. Amplification of TCR beta CDR3 regions was performed using RNA transcripts as template. The HTBI set primed first-round TCR CDR3 RT-PCR. TCRdb called the multiplex PCR reads again in MiXCR, with one record for every CDR3 protein. The sample records about 360,000 distinct CDR3 sequences, 13% being singletons. Sequenced material: blood. These receptors all stem from a man under 40 with Graves' hyperthyroidism that later progressed to Graves' ophthalmopathy.

This clonotype was seen ten or more times. The rearrangement links TRBV11-2 to TRBJ2-7, with 7 bases matching TRBD1. This CDR3 contains 13 residues. The germline CDR1 and CDR2 sequences are SGHAT and FQNNGV. V shed 5 bases and J 3 bases; nucleotides not matched to a gene: 4. Here the CDR3 DNA reads TGTGCCAGCAGCCTCGGGACAGACTACGAGCAGTACTTC. This translates into CASSLGTDYEQYF.

The rearrangement links TRBV7-9 to TRBJ2-2; D not certain. CDR1 and CDR2 (germline): SEHNR, FQNEAQ (reference sequence). Trimming pared 5 bases from V and 8 bases from J, leaving 12 bases between. The CDR3 is 13 amino acids. As DNA, the CDR3 is TGTGCCAGCAGCGAAGGATCGGTAGGGGAGCTGTTTTTT. Protein sequence: CASSEGSVGELFF.

The V gene is TRBV6-1, the J gene TRBJ2-7, with TRBD1 as a possible D gene (5 bases). Trimming removed 5 bases from V and 2 bases from J, with 13 bases in between. Germline loops: CDR1 MNHNS, CDR2 SASEGT. The CDR3 loop spans 14 amino acids. CDR3 residues: CASSPRTFTYEQYF. The CDR3 DNA sequence: TGTGCCAGCAGTCCCCGGACATTTACCTACGAGCAGTACTTC.

V usage is TRBV5-1 and J usage is TRBJ2-1; 13 bases are shared with TRBD2. Germline V lookup: CDR1 SGHRS, CDR2 YFSETQ. The trim removed 4 bases at V and 5 bases at J, leaving 6 bases unmatched. This CDR3 comprises 16 residues. CDR3 DNA: TGCGCCAGCAGCCCGGGACTAGCGGGGTCCAACAATGAGCAGTTCTTC. This codes for CASSPGLAGSNNEQFF.

Comments on this clonotype: Its ends do not fully match the called genes, so a read error is possible. V gene TRBV6-1 combines with J gene TRBJ1-6, with TRBD1 identical over 8 bases. Germline-derived CDR1 and CDR2 are MNHNS and SASEGT. CDR3 length equals 13 residues. The CDR3 sequence: CASTGGHNSPLHF. CDR3 nucleotides: TGTGCCAGCACAGGGGGCCATAATTCACCTCTCCACTTT.

This clonotype was recorded a few times. V usage is TRBV5-4 and J usage is TRBJ2-2, with unresolved D. Per the germline V gene, CDR1 is SGHNT and CDR2 is YYREEE (reference sequence). The CDR3 is 15 amino acids. Trimming cost V 5 bases and J 6 bases, with 17 bases left between them. CDR3 residues: CASRTIGPGAGELFF. DNA of the CDR3: TGTGCCAGCAGAACGATCGGTCCCGGTGCCGGGGAGCTGTTTTTT. Full variable domain (outside the CDR3, taken from reference TRBV5-4 and TRBJ2-2): ETGVTQSPTHLIKTRGQQVTLRCSSQSGHNTVSWYQQALGQGPQFIFQYYREEENGRGNFPPRFSGLQFPNYSSELNVNALELDDSALYLCASRTIGPGAGELFFGEGSRLTVL.

In this sample, this clonotype turned up many times. The V and J genes are TRBV10-3 and TRBJ2-1, with TRBD1 matching 11 bases. CDR1 is ENHRY and CDR2 is SYGVKD in the germline V gene. This CDR3 comprises 16 residues. J gave up 5 bases and V 0 bases, and 3 bases lay outside the gene matches. As DNA, the CDR3 is TGTGCCATCAGTGAGTCAGGGGGACAGGGGGACAATGAGCAGTTCTTC. As protein: CAISESGGQGDNEQFF.

V gene TRBV6-1 combines with J gene TRBJ1-6; no definite D call. V was cut by 0 bases and J by 8 bases, with 17 bases left in between. The CDR3 contains 17 residues. Germline CDR1 and CDR2: MNHNS and SASEGT. The CDR3 loop reads CASSEAFKGPGDSPLHF. The CDR3, as DNA: TGTGCCAGCAGTGAAGCATTTAAGGGCCCCGGGGATTCACCCCTCCACTTT.

This clonotype was counted at least ten times. The chain recombines TRBV7-9 with TRBJ1-4; D unresolved. V was trimmed by 1 base and J by 8 bases, leaving 14 bases between them. The length of the CDR3 is 15 residues. Germline CDR1 reads SEHNR; CDR2 reads FQNEAQ (reference sequence). The CDR3 protein is CASSLDGPNGEKLFF. In nucleotides, the CDR3 is TGTGCCAGCAGCTTAGACGGGCCCAACGGGGAAAAACTGTTTTTT.

This clonotype was recorded at least ten times. V and J are TRBV12-3 or TRBV12-4 and TRBJ1-2, with D hard to call. V was trimmed by 6 bases and J by 3 bases, leaving 14 bases between them. The CDR3 is 14 residues long. DNA for the CDR3: TGTGCCAGCAGCGCAGGTTTTCCCGACTATGGCTACACCTTC. It specifies CASSAGFPDYGYTF.

As for this clonotype: This may arise from a read error, as a much more abundant clone is one base away. The V gene is TRBV7-9, the J gene TRBJ2-5, with TRBD2 matching 13 bases. This CDR3 comprises 18 residues. Germline V gene data show CDR1 as SEHNR and CDR2 as FQNEAQ (reference sequence). Trimming took 5 bases from V and 0 from J; bases not matched to a gene: 9. CDR3 amino acids: CASSPRSLAGGDQETQYF. The CDR3 DNA reads TGTGCCAGCAGCCCACGCTCACTAGCGGGGGGGGACCAAGAGACCCAGTACTTC.

The sample holds many counts of this clonotype. This sequence joins TRBV30 and TRBJ2-7, with 7 positions matching TRBD1. V lost 6 bases, J lost 3 bases, and 8 bases stayed unmatched. The CDR3 is 13 amino acids. Germline V lookup: CDR1 GTSNPN, CDR2 SVGIG (reference sequence). CDR3 residues: CACLRDSSYEQYF. CDR3 DNA sequence: TGTGCCTGCCTCCGGGACAGTAGCTACGAGCAGTACTTC.

In its sample, this clonotype was seen many times. The chain recombines TRBV20-1 with TRBJ2-3, with TRBD2 matching 11 bases. CDR1 and CDR2 from the germline V gene are DFQATT and SNEGSKA (reference sequence). J lost 7 bases, V lost 6 bases, and 12 bases had no gene match. The CDR3 extends over 15 amino acids. CDR3 nucleotides: TGCAGTGCAGGGACACTAGCGGGGGAGTCTAATACGCAGTATTTT. As protein: CSAGTLAGESNTQYF.

This clonotype has a count of ten or more. V gene TRBV6-2 or TRBV6-3 combines with J gene TRBJ2-2; perhaps TRBD1 as D (6 bases). Germline V gene sequence: CDR1 MNHEY, CDR2 SVGEGT. V was cut by 6 bases and J by 3 bases, with 14 bases left in between. CDR3 length equals 15 residues. The CDR3 nucleotides read TGTGCCAGCAGAACGAGGACAGTGGACACCGGGGAGCTGTTTTTT. Translation: CASRTRTVDTGELFF.